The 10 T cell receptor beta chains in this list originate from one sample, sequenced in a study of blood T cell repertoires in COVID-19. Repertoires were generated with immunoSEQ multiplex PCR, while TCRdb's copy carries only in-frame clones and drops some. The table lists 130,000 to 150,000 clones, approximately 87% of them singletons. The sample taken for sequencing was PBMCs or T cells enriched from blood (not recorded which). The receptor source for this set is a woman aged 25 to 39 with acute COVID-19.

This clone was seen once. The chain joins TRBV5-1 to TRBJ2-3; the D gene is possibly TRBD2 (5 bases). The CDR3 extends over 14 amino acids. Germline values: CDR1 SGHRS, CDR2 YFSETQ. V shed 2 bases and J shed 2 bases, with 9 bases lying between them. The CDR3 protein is CASSFGGPTDTQYF. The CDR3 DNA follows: TGCGCCAGCAGCTTTGGAGGACCCACAGATACGCAGTATTTT.

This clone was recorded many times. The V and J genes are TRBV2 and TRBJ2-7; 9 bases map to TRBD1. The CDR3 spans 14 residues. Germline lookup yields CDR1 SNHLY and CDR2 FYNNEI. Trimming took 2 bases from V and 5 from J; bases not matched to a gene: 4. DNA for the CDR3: TGTGCCAGCAGTGAACGGACAGGGGACCACGAGCAGTACTTC. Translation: CASSERTGDHEQYF.

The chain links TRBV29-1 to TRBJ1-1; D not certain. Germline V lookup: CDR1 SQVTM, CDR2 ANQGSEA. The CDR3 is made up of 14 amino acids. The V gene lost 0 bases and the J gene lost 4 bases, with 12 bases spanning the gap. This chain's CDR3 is CSVEEWLPGTEAFF. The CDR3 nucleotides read TGCAGCGTTGAAGAATGGCTCCCGGGCACTGAAGCTTTCTTT.

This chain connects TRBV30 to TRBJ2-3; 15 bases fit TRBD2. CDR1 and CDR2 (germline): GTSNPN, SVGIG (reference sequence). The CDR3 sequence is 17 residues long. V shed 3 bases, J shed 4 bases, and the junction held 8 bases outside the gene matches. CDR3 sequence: CAWSRGLAGGTADTQYF. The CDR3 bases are TGTGCCTGGAGCAGAGGACTAGCGGGAGGGACAGCAGATACGCAGTATTTT.

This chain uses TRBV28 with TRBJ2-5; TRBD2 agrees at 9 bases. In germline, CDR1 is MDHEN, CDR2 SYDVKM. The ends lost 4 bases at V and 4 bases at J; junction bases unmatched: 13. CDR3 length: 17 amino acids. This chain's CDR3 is CASSSIQGTAGGETQYF. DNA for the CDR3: TGTGCCAGCAGTTCAATTCAGGGGACAGCGGGAGGAGAGACCCAGTACTTC. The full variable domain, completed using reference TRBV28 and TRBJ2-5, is DVKVTQSSRYLVKRTGEKVFLECVQDMDHENMFWYRQDPGLGLRLIYFSYDVKMKEKGDIPEGYSVSREKKERFSLILESASTNQTSMYLCASSSIQGTAGGETQYFGPGTRLLVL.

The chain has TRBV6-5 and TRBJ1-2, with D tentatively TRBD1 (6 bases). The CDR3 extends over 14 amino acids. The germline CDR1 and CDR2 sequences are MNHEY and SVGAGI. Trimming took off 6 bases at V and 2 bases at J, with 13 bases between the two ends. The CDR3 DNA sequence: TGTGCCAGCAGCACAAGACAGGAGAACTATGGCTACACCTTC. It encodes CASSTRQENYGYTF.

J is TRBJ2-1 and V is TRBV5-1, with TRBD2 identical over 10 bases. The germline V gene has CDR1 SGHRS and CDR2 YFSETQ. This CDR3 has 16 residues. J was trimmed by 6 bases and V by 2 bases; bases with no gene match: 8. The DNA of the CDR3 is TGCGCCAGCAGCTTAAAGCTAGCGGGAGCCGGCAATGAGCAGTTCTTC. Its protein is CASSLKLAGAGNEQFF.

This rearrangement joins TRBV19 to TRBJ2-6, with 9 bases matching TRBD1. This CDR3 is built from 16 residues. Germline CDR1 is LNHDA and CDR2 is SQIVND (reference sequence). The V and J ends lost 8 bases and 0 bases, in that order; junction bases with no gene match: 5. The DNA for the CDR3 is TGTGCCAGTCGGGACAGGGTAGGCTCTGGGGCCAACGTCCTGACTTTC. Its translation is CASRDRVGSGANVLTF. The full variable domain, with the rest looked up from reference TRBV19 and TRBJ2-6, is DGGITQSPKYLFRKEGQNVTLSCEQNLNHDAMYWYRQDPGQGLRLIYYSQIVNDFQKGDIAEGYSVSREKKESFPLTVTSAQKNPTAFYLCASRDRVGSGANVLTFGAGSRLTVL.

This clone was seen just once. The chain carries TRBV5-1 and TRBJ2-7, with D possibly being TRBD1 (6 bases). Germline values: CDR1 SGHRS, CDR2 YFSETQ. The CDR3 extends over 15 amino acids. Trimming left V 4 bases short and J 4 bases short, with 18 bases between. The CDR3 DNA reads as TGCGCCAGCAGCGTAACAGGGCTCCGGTCGTACGAGCAGTACTTC. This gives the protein CASSVTGLRSYEQYF.

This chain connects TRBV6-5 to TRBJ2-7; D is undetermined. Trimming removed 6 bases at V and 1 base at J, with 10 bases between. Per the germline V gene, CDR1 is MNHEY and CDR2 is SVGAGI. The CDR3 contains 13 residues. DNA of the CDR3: TGTGCCAGCAGCGATGGGCAATCCTACGAGCAGTACTTC. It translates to CASSDGQSYEQYF.